The 12 T cell receptor beta chains reported below all come from one sample, sequenced in a study of cytomegalovirus exposure and HLA in healthy donors. 13 Jbeta primers and 60 Vbeta primers were used for the PCR. The protocol was immunoSEQ multiplex PCR, while the TCRdb copy is restricted to in-frame clones and leaves out a portion. The repertoire includes approximately 150,000 clones, about 80% of them detected once, and approximately 2% sits in the top ten. Sequencing was done on a sample of PBMCs. These TCRs come from a man aged 35 to 55 in good health and CMV-seronegative.

The genes are TRBV5-4 and TRBJ2-1; 10 bases fit TRBD2. CDR1 and CDR2 (germline): SGHNT, YYREEE (reference sequence). V lost 3 bases and J lost 0; bases outside the gene matches: 12. This CDR3 contains 19 residues. The CDR3 here is CASSSVLRSSGSSYNEQFF. Here the CDR3 DNA reads TGTGCCAGCAGCTCGGTACTTAGGTCTAGCGGGAGCTCCTACAATGAGCAGTTCTTC.

The chain is built from TRBV5-1 and TRBJ2-3, with 10 bases identical to TRBD1. Germline V gene lookup returns CDR1 SGHRS and CDR2 YFSETQ. This CDR3 has 16 amino acids. With V trimmed by 1 base and J by 4 bases, 6 bases remained unmatched. CDR3 amino acids: CASSLYRTGGADTQYF. Written as DNA, the CDR3 is TGCGCCAGCAGCTTGTACCGGACAGGGGGGGCAGATACGCAGTATTTT. The full variable domain, with the rest looked up from reference TRBV5-1 and TRBJ2-3, is KAGVTQTPRYLIKTRGQQVTLSCSPISGHRSVSWYQQTPGQGLQFLFEYFSETQRNKGNFPGRFSGRQFSNSRSEMNVSTLELGDSALYLCASSLYRTGGADTQYFGPGTRLTVL.

The V gene is TRBV6-6, the J gene TRBJ1-1; a weak D match, TRBD1 (6 bases). There are 11 residues in the CDR3. V lost 6 bases and J lost 5, with 7 bases in between. Germline V gene lookup returns CDR1 MNHNY and CDR2 SVGAGI (reference sequence). The CDR3 DNA follows: TGTGCCAGCAGCACAGGGACTGAAGCTTTCTTT. Amino acid sequence: CASSTGTEAFF.

The rearrangement joins TRBV19 to TRBJ2-5, with TRBD1 as a possible D gene (6 bases). Gene TRBJ2-7 matches the end of the DNA better, so the J call may be wrong. CDR1 is LNHDA and CDR2 is SQIVND in the germline V gene (reference sequence). The CDR3 length is 14 residues. The CDR3 sequence: CASSIRAQGREQYF. The CDR3, as DNA: TGTGCCAGTAGTATCCGGGCGCAGGGGCGCGAGCAGTACTTC.

The chain recombines TRBV7-6 with TRBJ2-2; 7 bases match TRBD2. The CDR3 contains 15 residues. The junction had 5 bases not matched to a gene; V was cut back by 5 bases and J by 2 bases. The germline V gene encodes CDR1 SGHVS and CDR2 FNYEAQ. For the CDR3, the DNA is TGTGCCAGCAGCCCTCTAGCGGATAACACCGGGGAGCTGTTTTTT. This translates into CASSPLADNTGELFF.

This clone appeared once. The rearrangement links TRBV5-6 to TRBJ1-2; TRBD1 aligns across 9 bases. Trimming cost V 4 bases and J 7 bases; bases outside gene matches: 8. The V gene's germline CDR1 is SGHDT and CDR2 YYEEEE. CDR3 size: 14 residues. The CDR3 reads CASSPRDREPGYTF. In DNA form, the CDR3 reads TGTGCCAGCAGCCCGCGGGACAGGGAACCTGGCTACACCTTC. The whole variable domain, remainder taken from reference TRBV5-6 and TRBJ1-2, is DAGVTQSPTHLIKTRGQQVTLRCSPKSGHDTVSWYQQALGQGPQFIFQYYEEEERQRGNFPDRFSGHQFPNYSSELNVNALLLGDSALYLCASSPRDREPGYTFGSGTRLTVV.

The gene calls are TRBV7-2 and TRBJ2-7; 8 nucleotides agree with TRBD2. V dropped 3 bases and J dropped 3; count of bases not matched to a gene: 13. The germline V gene encodes CDR1 SGHTA and CDR2 FQGNSA. The CDR3 runs 17 residues. The CDR3 DNA reads TGTGCCAGCAGCTTGGGGAGTGCGGGAGGTAGACACTACGAGCAGTACTTC. Translation gives CASSLGSAGGRHYEQYF. Filled out from reference TRBV7-2 and TRBJ2-7, the complete variable domain reads GAGVSQSPSNKVTEKGKDVELRCDPISGHTALYWYRQSLGQGLEFLIYFQGNSAPDKSGLPSDRFSAERTGGSVSTLTIQRTQQEDSAVYLCASSLGSAGGRHYEQYFGPGTRLTVT.

This chain joins TRBV10-2 and TRBJ1-1; 9 positions agree with TRBD1. CDR3 size: 15 residues. From germline, CDR1 is WSHSY and CDR2 SAAADI. The ends lost 9 bases at V and 1 base at J; junction bases unmatched: 9. This CDR3 is CARPPPGQGNTEAFF. CDR3 nucleotide sequence: TGCGCCAGGCCACCTCCGGGACAGGGGAACACTGAAGCTTTCTTT.

In DNA form, the CDR3 reads TGCAGCGGCAGCAGGGTTCGGAATGAGCAGTTCTTC. Encoded protein: CSGSRVRNEQFF. This sequence joins TRBV29-1 and TRBJ2-1; D perhaps matches TRBD1 (5 bases). V lost 7 bases and J lost 7, with 14 bases in between. This CDR3 contains 12 residues. Germline CDR1 reads SQVTM; CDR2 reads ANQGSEA.

The chain carries TRBV6-6 and TRBJ2-7, with 9 positions matching TRBD1. Germline V gene lookup returns CDR1 MNHNY and CDR2 SVGAGI (reference sequence). This CDR3 has 15 amino acids. J gave up 2 bases and V 2 bases, and 4 bases lay outside the gene matches. The CDR3 DNA sequence: TGTGCCAGCAGTTACACATGGACAGGGGCCTACGAGCAGTACTTC. It is translated as CASSYTWTGAYEQYF.

The rearrangement links TRBV19 to TRBJ2-1, with 7 bases matching TRBD2. V was pared by 7 bases and J by 5 bases, with 8 bases of the junction left unmatched. Germline CDR1 and CDR2: LNHDA and SQIVND (reference sequence). The CDR3 covers 14 residues. CDR3 bases: TGTGCCAGTAAGGCGGGGCTAGCGGACAATGAGCAGTTCTTC. Its protein is CASKAGLADNEQFF.

The chain links TRBV28 to TRBJ1-2, with D possibly matching TRBD1 (5 bases). V was clipped by 5 bases and J by 3 bases, with 10 bases between them. There are 13 residues in the CDR3. Germline V gives CDR1 MDHEN, CDR2 SYDVKM. The CDR3 bases are TGTGCCAGCAGTATCAGACAGTACTATGGCTACACCTTC. This gives the protein CASSIRQYYGYTF.